This entry concerns a single TCR beta chain. The antigen it binds to is not known. No base quality information exists; no much larger clone differs at one position. This entry belongs to a study of blood T cell repertoires in COVID-19 (dated by TCRdb to 2018 to 2020). Background on the whole study: Collaborator samples came from the United States, Italy and Spain and covered acute and convalescent phases of COVID-19. Where available, HLA class I and class II types were taken from metadata supplied by the sample provider and were not determined by assay-based typing. The sample metadata nearly always contained a de-identified subject ID, COVID-19 status, age in years and sex. Samples came from the ongoing ImmuneRACE study (first 160 participants) plus 1,254 subjects from 6 global collaborators. Deeply sampled blood TCRbeta repertoires from subjects exposed to, actively infected with, or recovered from COVID-19 were included in the dataset. The material from the prospective study consisted of cDNA or gDNA derived from T cells, B-cell-depleted T cells, or PBMCs. The repertoires were released in a freely available public database intended as a resource for research on the immune response to SARS-CoV-2.

In the prospective study, participants were roughly 18 to 100 years old, resided in about two dozen geographic areas of the United States, and were enrolled through a virtual design. To assign participants to cohorts, the prospective study relied on clinical history that participants themselves reported in a screening survey and a study questionnaire. In the prospective study, whole blood, serum and a nasopharyngeal or oropharyngeal swab were collected from each participant by mobile phlebotomists. Additional blood draws and questionnaires over an approximately 2-month period could optionally be provided by prospective study participants. Blood samples from the prospective study were shipped frozen or at room temperature prior to DNA extraction. TCRbeta CDR3 regions were amplified from genomic DNA using the immunoSEQ Assay, a bias-controlled multiplex PCR. The authors' analysis ran thus. The number of nucleated cells in each sample was estimated from the amplification of reference gene primers within the assay. Sequence reads were collapsed and filtered to measure the absolute abundance of every unique TCRbeta CDR3 rearrangement. For each sample, productive Simpson clonality was calculated by taking the square root of Simpson's diversity index across productive rearrangements. Entries here come from immuneACCESS through TCRdb and include only in-frame sequences with V and J called. Some clones fail to appear in such tables; in the studies checked, an unresolved V gene covers under half of the shortfall, and the cause of the remainder is unknown. Clonal size and the V and J genes are those of that table, whereas D and trimming came from the DNA. In this sample the table shows fewer than 250,000 clones, approximately 81% of which occur a single time. About 9.8% of the sample belongs to the ten largest clones.

What the research found in general, with its limitations: The amount of clinical and demographic metadata varied by source and participant and was provided uncurated.

The cysteine opens and the phenylalanine closes a CDR3 of 13 amino acids. The sequence is cut down to CDR3 DNA, 39 bases in frame from base 1. In the germline V gene, CDR1 corresponds to MNHEY and CDR2 to SVGEGT. Relative to germline, V is missing 4 bases and J is missing 7 bases, with 5 bases of the junction outside any gene match. Here the chain combines TRBV6-2 or TRBV6-3 and TRBJ1-2, with TRBD1 matching 8 junction bases. Sequenced: PBMCs or T cells enriched from blood (not recorded which). The origin of this receptor is a woman aged 50 to 60 with acute COVID-19. In nucleotide form, the sequence is TGTGCCAGCAGTTCTGGACAGGGTGGTGGCTACACCTTC. This encodes CASSSGQGGGYTF.